A selection of T cell receptor beta chains follows, all from one sample in a study of graft-versus-host responses after intestinal transplantation. TCRdb keeps only in-frame clones here, not all; method: immunoSEQ multiplex PCR. The sample holds around 71,000 clones, just under 95% seen once. The source was bone marrow, collected approximately 100 weeks after intestinal transplantation. The source is a human patient who received an intestinal transplant, so some T cells may come from the graft donor. Both conserved end residues are part of each CDR3. The D gene is left open where the match is weak. Rows may omit the clone size; those that give it use once, few, many or a size class.

>14|TRBJ1-2|.|once|TRBV19
TGTGCCAGTAGTATAGAGCACGGCCCCTATGGCTACACCTTC
CASSIEHGPYGYTF
>14|TRBJ2-5|.|.|TRBV9
TGTGCCAGCAGCTCCGGAGGGCATCAAGAGACCCAGTACTTC
CASSSGGHQETQYF
>15|TRBJ1-5|.|.|TRBV27
TGTGCCAGCAGTCCTCGGCCCAATAGCAATCAGCCCCAGCATTTT
CASSPRPNSNQPQHF
>14|TRBJ2-1|.|.|TRBV11-2
TGTGCCAGCAGCTTGGGACCCAACCCATGGGAGCAGTTCTTC
CASSLGPNPWEQFF
>14|TRBJ2-5|TRBD2|.|TRBV29-1
TGCAGCGCCTACCCGGTAGGGCGGGAGGAGACCCAGTACTTC
CSAYPVGREETQYF
>15|TRBJ2-1|TRBD2|.|TRBV7-7
TGTGCCAGCAGCTTGACTAGCGGGAGTGGTAATGAGCAGTTCTTC
CASSLTSGSGNEQFF
>13|TRBJ2-5|.|.|TRBV11-2
TGTGCCAGCAGTCAAGGACTCCAAGAGACCCAGTACTTC
CASSQGLQETQYF
>14|TRBJ1-1|.|.|TRBV10-2
TGCGCCAGCTGGCATGGGGGGCGGGCCACTGAAGCTTTCTTT
CASWHGGRATEAFF
>13|TRBJ2-7|.|.|TRBV14
TGTGCCAGCAGCCAGTCCGGCTCCTACGAGCAGTACTTC
CASSQSGSYEQYF
>14|TRBJ1-5|.|.|TRBV7-9
TGTGCCAGCAGTGCGGGGGCAAGCAATCAGCCCCAGCATTTT
CASSAGASNQPQHF
>13|TRBJ1-4|TRBD1|.|TRBV29-1
TGCAGCGGGAACACAGGGGTGGGTGAAAAACTGTTTTTT
CSGNTGVGEKLFF
>15|TRBJ2-5|TRBD1|.|TRBV5-1
TGCGCCAGCAGCTCGGGACAGGGGTACCAAGAGACCCAGTACTTC
CASSSGQGYQETQYF
>14|TRBJ1-2|.|.|TRBV6-5
TGTGCCAGCAGTTACCTCTCCGCTAACTATGGCTACACCTTC
CASSYLSANYGYTF
>16|TRBJ2-7|TRBD2|.|TRBV15
TGTGCCACCAGCAAGGGAGCGGGAAGCTTATCCTACGAGCAGTACTTC
CATSKGAGSLSYEQYF
>14|TRBJ1-2|.|once|TRBV11-2
TGTGCCAGCAGCCCGCACGGGGTTAACTATGGCTACACCTTC
CASSPHGVNYGYTF
>15|TRBJ2-5|.|.|TRBV18
TGTGCCAGCTCACGTCTGGGGGGCGCAGATGAGACCCAGTACTTC
CASSRLGGADETQYF
>15|TRBJ2-1|TRBD2|.|TRBV9
TGTGCCAGCAGCGGTAGCGGGAGAACCTACAATGAGCAGTTCTTC
CASSGSGRTYNEQFF
>15|TRBJ2-7|TRBD2|.|TRBV6-1
TGTGCCAGCAGTGAGGGACTAGCGGGCTCCTACGAGCAGTACTTC
CASSEGLAGSYEQYF
>13|TRBJ2-1|TRBD2|.|TRBV4-1
TGCGCCAGCAGCCAGGGGACTAGCGGTGAGCAGTTCTTC
CASSQGTSGEQFF
>12|TRBJ1-1|.|.|TRBV6-5
TGTGCCAGCAGTGATGGGGCAAATGAAGCTTTCTTT
CASSDGANEAFF
>12|TRBJ1-1|.|.|TRBV14
TGTGCCAGCAGCCAGGACACACCGGCGGCTTTCTTT
CASSQDTPAAFF
>13|TRBJ2-2|.|.|TRBV7-9
TGTGCCAGCAGCTTACTCGCCGACGGGGAGCTGTTTTTT
CASSLLADGELFF
>13|TRBJ2-1|.|few|TRBV6-6
TGTGCCAGTACCCCCGATCGGGGCAATGAGCAGTTCTTC
CASTPDRGNEQFF
>14|TRBJ1-5|.|few|TRBV12-2
TGTGCAAGTCGCTTTGACAGAATCAATCAGCCCCAGCATTTT
CASRFDRINQPQHF
>13|TRBJ1-5|.|.|TRBV16
TGTGCCAGCAGCCAATTATCGGGTCAGCCCCAGCATTTT
CASSQLSGQPQHF
>17|TRBJ2-2|TRBD2|few|TRBV4-2
TGTGCCAGCAGCCAAGATCATACTAGCGGACACACCGGGGAGCTGTTTTTT
CASSQDHTSGHTGELFF
>19|TRBJ2-5|TRBD2|.|TRBV5-6
TGTGCCAGCAGCTTGGCGGGGTGGCCCGCTAGCGGGGGCAAAGAGACCCAGTACTTC
CASSLAGWPASGGKETQYF
>15|TRBJ2-3|.|.|TRBV18
TGTGCCAGCTCAACCAACTTTCTAGCTACAGATACGCAGTATTTT
CASSTNFLATDTQYF
>13|TRBJ1-2|TRBD1|.|TRBV14
TGTGCCAGCAGCTCCCAGGGGGTAGGGGGCTACACCTTC
CASSSQGVGGYTF
>16|TRBJ2-1|.|.|TRBV9
TGTGCCAGCAGCGAGGGGGGTAGGGCTGCGGTAAATGAGCAGTTCTTC
CASSEGGRAAVNEQFF
>11|TRBJ1-2|.|few|TRBV7-3
TGTGCCAGCAGCCGAGCCTATGGCTACACCTTC
CASSRAYGYTF
>13|TRBJ1-2|.|.|TRBV2
TGTGCCAGCAGTGAACCCGAGAACTATGGCTACACCTTC
CASSEPENYGYTF
>13|TRBJ2-7|.|.|TRBV21-1
TGTGCCAGCAGCTCGGGACAGGGTCGCGAGCAGTACTTC
CASSSGQGREQYF
>16|TRBJ1-4|.|.|TRBV6-1
TGTGCCAGCAGTGAAGGGGTGCAAACAACTAATGAAAAACTGTTTTTT
CASSEGVQTTNEKLFF
>14|TRBJ2-6|.|.|TRBV10-2
TGCGCCAGCACCCCGTTACAGGGGGCCAACGTCCTGACTTTC
CASTPLQGANVLTF
>12|TRBJ2-1|.|.|TRBV5-4
TGTGCCAGCAGCTCTACACGGAATGAGCAGTTCTTC
CASSSTRNEQFF
>13|TRBJ2-2|.|few|TRBV4-1
TGCGCCAGCAGCCTAACCACCTCCGGGGAGCTGTTTTTT
CASSLTTSGELFF